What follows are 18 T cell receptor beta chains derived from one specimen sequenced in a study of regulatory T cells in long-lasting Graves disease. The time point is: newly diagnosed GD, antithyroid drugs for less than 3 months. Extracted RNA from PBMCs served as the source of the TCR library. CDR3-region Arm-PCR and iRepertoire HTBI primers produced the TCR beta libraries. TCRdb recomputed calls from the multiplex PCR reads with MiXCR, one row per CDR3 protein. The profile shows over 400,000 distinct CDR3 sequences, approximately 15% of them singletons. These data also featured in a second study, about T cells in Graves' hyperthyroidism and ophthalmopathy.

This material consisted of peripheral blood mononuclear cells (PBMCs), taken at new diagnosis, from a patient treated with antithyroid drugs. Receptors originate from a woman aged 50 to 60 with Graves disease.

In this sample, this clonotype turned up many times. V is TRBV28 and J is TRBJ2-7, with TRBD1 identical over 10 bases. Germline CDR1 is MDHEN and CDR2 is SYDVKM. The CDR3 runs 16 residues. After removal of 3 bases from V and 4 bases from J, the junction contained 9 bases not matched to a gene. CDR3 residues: CASSFLSRDRGYEQYF. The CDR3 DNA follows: TGTGCCAGCAGTTTTCTGTCCCGGGACAGGGGATACGAGCAGTACTTC.

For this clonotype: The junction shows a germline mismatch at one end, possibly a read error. The CDR3 DNA sequence: TGTGCCAGCAGCTTGATCGGGTCTTCGGGCTATGGCCACACCTTC. Amino acids: CASSLIGSSGYGHTF. The chain carries TRBV5-4 and TRBJ1-2; D gene ambiguous. The CDR3 contains 15 residues. CDR1 and CDR2 from the germline V gene are SGHNT and YYREEE (reference sequence).

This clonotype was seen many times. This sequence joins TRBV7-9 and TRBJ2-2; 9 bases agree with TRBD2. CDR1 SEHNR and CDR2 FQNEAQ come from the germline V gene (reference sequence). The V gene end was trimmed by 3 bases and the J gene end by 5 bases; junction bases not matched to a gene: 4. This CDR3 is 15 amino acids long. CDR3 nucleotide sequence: TGTGCCAGCAGCTTCGCGGGAGGGAGGACCGGGGAGCTGTTTTTT. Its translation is CASSFAGGRTGELFF.

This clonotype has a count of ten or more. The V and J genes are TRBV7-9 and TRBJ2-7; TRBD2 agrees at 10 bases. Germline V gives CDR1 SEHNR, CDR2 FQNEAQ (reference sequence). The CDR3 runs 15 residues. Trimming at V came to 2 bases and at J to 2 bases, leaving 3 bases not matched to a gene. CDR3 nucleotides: TGTGCCAGCAGCTTACTAGCGGGAGAGACCTACGAGCAGTACTTC. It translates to CASSLLAGETYEQYF.

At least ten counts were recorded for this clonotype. The CDR3 DNA sequence: TGTGCCAGCAGCTTTGGGACAGGGTTCAATGAGCAGTTCTTC. The encoded protein is CASSFGTGFNEQFF. The chain is built from TRBV5-6 and TRBJ2-1; TRBD1 matches at 9 bases. Germline V gene sequence: CDR1 SGHDT, CDR2 YYEEEE. The ends lost 2 bases at V and 6 bases at J; junction bases unmatched: 3. This CDR3 is built from 14 residues.

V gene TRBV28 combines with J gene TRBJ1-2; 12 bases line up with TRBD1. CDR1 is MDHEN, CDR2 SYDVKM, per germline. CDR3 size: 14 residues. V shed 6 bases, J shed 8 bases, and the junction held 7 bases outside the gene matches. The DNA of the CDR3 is TGTGCCAGCAGGGGACAGGGGGCGCCGGAAGGCTACACCTTC. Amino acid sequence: CASRGQGAPEGYTF.

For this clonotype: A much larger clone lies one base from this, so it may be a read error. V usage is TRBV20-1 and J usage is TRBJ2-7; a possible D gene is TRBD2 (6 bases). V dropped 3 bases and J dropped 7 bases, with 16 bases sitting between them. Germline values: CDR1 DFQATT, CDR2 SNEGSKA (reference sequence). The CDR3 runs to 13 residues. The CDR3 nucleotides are TGCAGTGCTAGGGGCGGGATTCACCATGAGCAGTACTTC. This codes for CSARGGIHHEQYF.

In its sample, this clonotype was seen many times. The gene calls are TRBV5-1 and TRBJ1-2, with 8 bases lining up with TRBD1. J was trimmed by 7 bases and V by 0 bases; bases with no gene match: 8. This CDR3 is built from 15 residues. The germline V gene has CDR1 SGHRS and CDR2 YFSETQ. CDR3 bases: TGCGCCAGCAGCTTGGTAGAGACAGGGGTTCGTGGCTACACCTTC. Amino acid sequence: CASSLVETGVRGYTF.

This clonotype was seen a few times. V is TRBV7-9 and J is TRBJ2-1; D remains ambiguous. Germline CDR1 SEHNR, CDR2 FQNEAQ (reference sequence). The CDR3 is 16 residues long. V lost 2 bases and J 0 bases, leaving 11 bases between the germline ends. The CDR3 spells CASSLSLLTSYNEQFF. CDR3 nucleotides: TGTGCCAGCAGCTTAAGCTTATTAACCTCCTACAATGAGCAGTTCTTC.

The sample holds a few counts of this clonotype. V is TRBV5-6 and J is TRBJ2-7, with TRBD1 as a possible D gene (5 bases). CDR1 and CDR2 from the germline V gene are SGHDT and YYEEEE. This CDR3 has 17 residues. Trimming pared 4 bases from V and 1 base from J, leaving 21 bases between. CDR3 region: CASSQRIDSVKSYEQYF. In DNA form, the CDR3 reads TGTGCCAGCAGCCAACGAATAGACAGCGTAAAGTCCTACGAGCAGTACTTC.

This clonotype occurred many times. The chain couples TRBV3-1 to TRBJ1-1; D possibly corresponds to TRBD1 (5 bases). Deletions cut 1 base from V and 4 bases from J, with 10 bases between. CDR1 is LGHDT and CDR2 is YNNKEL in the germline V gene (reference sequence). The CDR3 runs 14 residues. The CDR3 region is CASSQVVGTTEAFF. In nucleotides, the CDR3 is TGTGCCAGCAGCCAAGTGGTAGGGACCACTGAAGCTTTCTTT.

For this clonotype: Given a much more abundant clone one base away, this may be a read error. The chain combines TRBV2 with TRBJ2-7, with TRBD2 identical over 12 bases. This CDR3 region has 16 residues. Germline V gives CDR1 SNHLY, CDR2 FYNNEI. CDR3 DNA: TGTGCCAGCGCTCGACTAGCGGGAGATAGTTCCTACGAGCAGTGCTTC. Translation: CASARLAGDSSYEQCF.

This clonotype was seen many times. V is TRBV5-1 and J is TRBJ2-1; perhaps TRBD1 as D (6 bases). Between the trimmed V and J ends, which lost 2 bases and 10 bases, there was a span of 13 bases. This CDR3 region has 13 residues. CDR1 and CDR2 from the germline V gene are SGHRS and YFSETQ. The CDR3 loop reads CASSFIQGAEQFF. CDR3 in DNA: TGCGCCAGCAGCTTTATACAGGGAGCCGAGCAGTTCTTC.

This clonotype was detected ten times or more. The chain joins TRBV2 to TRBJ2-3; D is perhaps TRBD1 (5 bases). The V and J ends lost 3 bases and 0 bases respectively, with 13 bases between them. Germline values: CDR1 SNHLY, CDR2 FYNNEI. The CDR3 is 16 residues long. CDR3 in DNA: TGTGCCAGCAGTGATGGGGCGACGGTTAGCACAGATACGCAGTATTTT. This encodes CASSDGATVSTDTQYF. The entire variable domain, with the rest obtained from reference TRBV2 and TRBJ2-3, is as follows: EPEVTQTPSHQVTQMGQEVILRCVPISNHLYFYWYRQILGQKVEFLVSFYNNEISEKSEIFDDQFSVERPDGSNFTLKIRSTKLEDSAMYFCASSDGATVSTDTQYFGPGTRLTVL.

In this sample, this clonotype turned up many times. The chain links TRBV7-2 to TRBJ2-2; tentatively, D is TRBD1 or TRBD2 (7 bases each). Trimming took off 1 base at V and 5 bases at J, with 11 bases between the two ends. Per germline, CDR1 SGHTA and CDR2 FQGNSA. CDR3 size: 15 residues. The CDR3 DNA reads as TGTGCCAGCAGCTTAGTCCAGGGGGGGACCGGGGAGCTGTTTTTT. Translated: CASSLVQGGTGELFF.

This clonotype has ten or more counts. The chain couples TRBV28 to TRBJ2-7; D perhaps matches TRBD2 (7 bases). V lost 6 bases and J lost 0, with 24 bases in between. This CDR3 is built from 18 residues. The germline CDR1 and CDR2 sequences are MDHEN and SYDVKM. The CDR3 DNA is TGTGCCAGCAGCCCGCGGGGGCCGCTCGTGGGGGGCTCCTACGAGCAGTACTTC. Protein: CASSPRGPLVGGSYEQYF.

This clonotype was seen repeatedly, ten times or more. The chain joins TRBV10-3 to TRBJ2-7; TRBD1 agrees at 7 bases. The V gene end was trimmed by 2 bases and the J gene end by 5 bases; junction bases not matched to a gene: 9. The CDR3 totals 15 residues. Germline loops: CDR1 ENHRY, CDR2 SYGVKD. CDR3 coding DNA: TGTGCCATCAGTGAGCGACAGGGTGGTCCCCACGAGCAGTACTTC. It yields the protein CAISERQGGPHEQYF.

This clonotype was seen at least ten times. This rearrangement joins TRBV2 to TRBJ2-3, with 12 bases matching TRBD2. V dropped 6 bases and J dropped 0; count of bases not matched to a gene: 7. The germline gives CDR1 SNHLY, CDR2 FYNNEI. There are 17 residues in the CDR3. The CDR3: CASSNWTSGVSTDTQYF. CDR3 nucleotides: TGTGCCAGCAGCAACTGGACTAGCGGGGTTAGCACAGATACGCAGTATTTT.